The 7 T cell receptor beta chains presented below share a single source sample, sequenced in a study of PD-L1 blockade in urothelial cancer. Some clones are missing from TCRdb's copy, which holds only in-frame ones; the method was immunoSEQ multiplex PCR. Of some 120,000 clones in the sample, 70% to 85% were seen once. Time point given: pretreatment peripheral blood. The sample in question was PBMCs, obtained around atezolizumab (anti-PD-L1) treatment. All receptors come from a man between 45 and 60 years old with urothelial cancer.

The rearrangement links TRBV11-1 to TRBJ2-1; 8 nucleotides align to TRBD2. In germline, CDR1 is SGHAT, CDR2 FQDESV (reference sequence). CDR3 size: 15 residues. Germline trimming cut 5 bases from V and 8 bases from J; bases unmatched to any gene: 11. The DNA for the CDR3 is TGTGCCAGCAGCCGTCGGGAGGGGCATCGCGATGAGCAGTTCTTC. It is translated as CASSRREGHRDEQFF.

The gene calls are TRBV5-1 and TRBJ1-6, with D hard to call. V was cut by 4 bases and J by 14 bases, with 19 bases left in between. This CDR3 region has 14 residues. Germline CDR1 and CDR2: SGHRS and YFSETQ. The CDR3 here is CASSDDGVGRSLHF. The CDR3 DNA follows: TGCGCCAGCAGCGACGACGGGGTTGGGAGGTCCCTCCACTTT. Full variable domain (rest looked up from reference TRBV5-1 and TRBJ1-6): KAGVTQTPRYLIKTRGQQVTLSCSPISGHRSVSWYQQTPGQGLQFLFEYFSETQRNKGNFPGRFSGRQFSNSRSEMNVSTLELGDSALYLCASSDDGVGRSLHFGNGTRLTVT.

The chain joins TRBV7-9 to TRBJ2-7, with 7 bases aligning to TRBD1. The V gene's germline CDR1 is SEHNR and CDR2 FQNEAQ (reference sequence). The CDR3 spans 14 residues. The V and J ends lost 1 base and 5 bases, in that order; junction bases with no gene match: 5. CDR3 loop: CASSLGQGVDEQYF. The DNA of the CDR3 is TGTGCCAGCAGCTTAGGGCAGGGGGTCGACGAGCAGTACTTC.

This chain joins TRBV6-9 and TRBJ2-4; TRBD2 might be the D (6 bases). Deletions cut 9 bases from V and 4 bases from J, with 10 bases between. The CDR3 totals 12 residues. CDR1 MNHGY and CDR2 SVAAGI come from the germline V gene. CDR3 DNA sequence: TGTGCCAGTTCGGGAGAGAAAAACATTCAGTACTTC. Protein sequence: CASSGEKNIQYF.

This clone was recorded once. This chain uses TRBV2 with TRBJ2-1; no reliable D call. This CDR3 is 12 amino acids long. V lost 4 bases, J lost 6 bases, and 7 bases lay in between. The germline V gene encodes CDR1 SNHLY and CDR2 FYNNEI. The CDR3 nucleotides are TGTGCCAGCAGTGGCCTAATCAATGAGCAGTTCTTC. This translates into CASSGLINEQFF.

The CDR3: CASSDSGGVQPQHF. CDR3 in DNA: TGTGCCAGCTCGGACTCGGGGGGGGTCCAGCCCCAGCATTTT. The chain has TRBV18 and TRBJ1-5; tentatively, D is TRBD1 (5 bases). The CDR3 runs 14 residues. Deletions cut 6 bases from V and 7 bases from J, with 16 bases between. Germline V gives CDR1 KGHSH, CDR2 LQKENI.

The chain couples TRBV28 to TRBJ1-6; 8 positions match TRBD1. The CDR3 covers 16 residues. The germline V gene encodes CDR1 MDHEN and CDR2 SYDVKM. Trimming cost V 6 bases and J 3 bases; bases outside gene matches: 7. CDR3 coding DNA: TGTGCCAGCAGCCAAGGGACAGGTTTCTATAATTCACCCCTCCACTTT. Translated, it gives CASSQGTGFYNSPLHF.